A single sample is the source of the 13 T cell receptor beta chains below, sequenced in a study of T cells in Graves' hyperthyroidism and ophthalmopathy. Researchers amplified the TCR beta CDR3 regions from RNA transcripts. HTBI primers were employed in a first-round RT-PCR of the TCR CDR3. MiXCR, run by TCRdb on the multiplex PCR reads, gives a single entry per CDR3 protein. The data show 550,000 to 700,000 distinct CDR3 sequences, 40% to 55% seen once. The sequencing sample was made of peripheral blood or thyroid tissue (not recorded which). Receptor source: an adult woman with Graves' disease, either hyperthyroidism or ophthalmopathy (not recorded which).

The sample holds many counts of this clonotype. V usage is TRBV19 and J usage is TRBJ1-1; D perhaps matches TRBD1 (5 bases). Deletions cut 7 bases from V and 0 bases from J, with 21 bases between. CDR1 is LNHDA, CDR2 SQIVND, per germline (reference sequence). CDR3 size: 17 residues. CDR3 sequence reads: CASKGRGMSLLNTEAFF. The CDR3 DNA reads TGTGCCAGTAAGGGACGTGGTATGTCTCTGTTGAACACTGAAGCTTTCTTT.

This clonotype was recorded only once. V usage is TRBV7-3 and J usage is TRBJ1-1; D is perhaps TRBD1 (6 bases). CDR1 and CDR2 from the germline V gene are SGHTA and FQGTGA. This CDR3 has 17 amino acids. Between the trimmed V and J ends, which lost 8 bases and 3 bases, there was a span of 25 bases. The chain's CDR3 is CASSPGAGKGRDTEAFF. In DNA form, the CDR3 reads TGTGCCAGCTCACCGGGGGCAGGGAAAGGGCGGGACACTGAAGCTTTCTTT.

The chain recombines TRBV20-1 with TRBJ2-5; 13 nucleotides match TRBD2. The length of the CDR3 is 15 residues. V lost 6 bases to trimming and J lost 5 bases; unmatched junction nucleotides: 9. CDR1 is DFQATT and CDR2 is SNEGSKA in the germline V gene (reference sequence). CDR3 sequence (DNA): TGCAGTGCCCACTGGACTAGCGGGAGAGGGGAGACCCAGTACTTC. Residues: CSAHWTSGRGETQYF.

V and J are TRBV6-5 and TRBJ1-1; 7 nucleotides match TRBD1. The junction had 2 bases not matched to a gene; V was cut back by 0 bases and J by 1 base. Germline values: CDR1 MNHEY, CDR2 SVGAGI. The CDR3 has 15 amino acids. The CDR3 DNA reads TGTGCCAGCAGTTACTCTAGGACAGGGAACACTGAAGCTTTCTTT. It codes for CASSYSRTGNTEAFF.

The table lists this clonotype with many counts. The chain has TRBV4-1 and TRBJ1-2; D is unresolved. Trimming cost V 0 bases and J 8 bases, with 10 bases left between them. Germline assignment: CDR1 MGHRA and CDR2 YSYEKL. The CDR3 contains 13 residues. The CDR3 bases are TGCGCCAGCAGCCAAGATATCCGAGGGGGCTACACCTTC. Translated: CASSQDIRGGYTF.

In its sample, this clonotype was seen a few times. The CDR3 coding sequence is TGTGCCAGCAGTTTATGGCGGGAGACCTACGAGCAGTACTTC. This encodes CASSLWRETYEQYF. V usage is TRBV28 and J usage is TRBJ2-7, with 7 bases identical to TRBD2. The CDR3 has 14 amino acids. V was clipped by 0 bases and J by 2 bases; unmatched bases: 1. Germline V lookup: CDR1 MDHEN, CDR2 SYDVKM.

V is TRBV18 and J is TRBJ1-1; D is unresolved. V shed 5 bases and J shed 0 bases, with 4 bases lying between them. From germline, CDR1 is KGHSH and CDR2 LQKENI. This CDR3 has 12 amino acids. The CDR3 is CASSALNTEAFF. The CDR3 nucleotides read TGTGCCAGCTCAGCCTTGAACACTGAAGCTTTCTTT.

CDR3 coding DNA: TGTGCCACCAGCAGAGGGGCCCTCTCTGGGGCCAACGTCCTGACTTTC. Amino acid sequence: CATSRGALSGANVLTF. The chain links TRBV15 to TRBJ2-6; D is undetermined. The CDR3 is 16 amino acids. Trimming removed 1 base from V and 0 bases from J, with 7 bases in between. Germline loops: CDR1 LNHNV, CDR2 YYDKDF (reference sequence).

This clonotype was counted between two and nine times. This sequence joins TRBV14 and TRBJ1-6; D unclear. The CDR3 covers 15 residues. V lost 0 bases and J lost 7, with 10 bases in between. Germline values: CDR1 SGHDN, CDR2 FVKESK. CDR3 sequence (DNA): TGTGCCAGCAGCCAAGATTACACTGCCAATTCACCCCTCCACTTT. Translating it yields CASSQDYTANSPLHF.

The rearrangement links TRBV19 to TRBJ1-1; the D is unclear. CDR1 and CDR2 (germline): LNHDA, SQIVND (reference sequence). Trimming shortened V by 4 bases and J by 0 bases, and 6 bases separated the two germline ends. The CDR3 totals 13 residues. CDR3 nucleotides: TGTGCCAGTAGTACTCAAATGAACACTGAAGCTTTCTTT. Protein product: CASSTQMNTEAFF.

In nucleotides, the CDR3 is TGTGCCAGCAGCTTAGTGAGCGGACACCGCAATGAGCAGTTCTTC. It translates to CASSLVSGHRNEQFF. This chain links TRBV7-6 with TRBJ2-1; possibly TRBD1 or TRBD2 for D (5 bases each). The germline V gene encodes CDR1 SGHVS and CDR2 FNYEAQ. This CDR3 contains 15 residues. V was pared by 1 base and J by 6 bases, with 13 bases between.

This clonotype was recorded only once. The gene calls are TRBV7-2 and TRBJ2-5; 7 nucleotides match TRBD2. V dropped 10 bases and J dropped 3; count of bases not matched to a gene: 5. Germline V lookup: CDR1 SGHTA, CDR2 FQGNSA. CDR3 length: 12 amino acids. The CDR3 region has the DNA TGTGCCACCTCCGGGACTAAAGAGACCCAGTACTTC. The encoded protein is CATSGTKETQYF.

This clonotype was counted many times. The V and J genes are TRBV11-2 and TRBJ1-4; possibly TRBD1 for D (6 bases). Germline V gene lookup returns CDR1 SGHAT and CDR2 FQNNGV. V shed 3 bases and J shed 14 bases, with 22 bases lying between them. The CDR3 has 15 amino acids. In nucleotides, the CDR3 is TGTGCCAGCAGCTTGGCCACCGGGACACTCGGTAGGCTGTTTTTT. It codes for CASSLATGTLGRLFF.